This T cell receptor beta chain was observed in a study of cytomegalovirus exposure and HLA in healthy donors. General observations from the study: The presence/absence work took it that sequencing depth was about the same across donors.

V lost 3 bases and J lost 6; bases outside the gene matches: 4. Germline CDR1 is MNHEY and CDR2 is SVGAGI. The CDR3 is 14 residues long. This clone was found once. Antigen: not known. PCR amplification relied on 60 Vbeta primers (plus 13 Jbeta primers). Sequenced by immunoSEQ multiplex PCR; TCRdb stores in-frame clones only, minus some. The sample includes roughly 140,000 clones, less than 85% of them seen just once. The sequence derives from a man between 45 and 60 years old in good health and CMV-seropositive. This sequence joins TRBV6-5 and TRBJ1-5, with TRBD1 matching over 8 bases. The specimen was PBMCs. DNA of the CDR3: TGTGCCAGCAGTTATGGACAGGGCGGTCAGCCCCAGCATTTT. This sequence encodes CASSYGQGGQPQHF.